These 3 T cell receptor beta chains share one sample of origin, sequenced in a study of blood T cell repertoires in COVID-19. The repertoire was sequenced with immunoSEQ multiplex PCR; TCRdb's copy has only in-frame clones and lacks some. The profile shows some 170,000 clones, roughly 87% of them singletons. Sequenced input: peripheral blood. The origin of the receptors is a woman aged 60 to 75 who had recovered from COVID-19.

The gene calls are TRBV29-1 and TRBJ1-3; TRBD1 aligns across 8 bases. The CDR3 spans 14 residues. J gave up 3 bases and V 5 bases, and 6 bases lay outside the gene matches. Germline lookup yields CDR1 SQVTM and CDR2 ANQGSEA. In DNA, the CDR3 is TGCAGCGTTCTTGACAGGGGCCTTGGAAACACCATATATTTT. It specifies CSVLDRGLGNTIYF.

The V gene is TRBV2, the J gene TRBJ2-3, with D maybe TRBD2 (6 bases). The CDR3 extends over 13 amino acids. Germline CDR1 and CDR2: SNHLY and FYNNEI. The V end was cut by 0 bases, the J end by 9 bases, with 10 bases between. CDR3 sequence: CASSEALAGTQYF. For the CDR3, the DNA is TGTGCCAGCAGTGAAGCACTAGCAGGGACGCAGTATTTT.

The rearrangement joins TRBV7-2 to TRBJ2-3; D is ambiguous. This CDR3 is built from 15 residues. The V gene lost 3 bases and the J gene lost 0 bases, with 10 bases spanning the gap. Germline V CDR1 and CDR2: SGHTA, FQGNSA. The CDR3 DNA is TGTGCCAGCAGCTTCAGGCAGTCTAGCACAGATACGCAGTATTTT. It encodes CASSFRQSSTDTQYF.